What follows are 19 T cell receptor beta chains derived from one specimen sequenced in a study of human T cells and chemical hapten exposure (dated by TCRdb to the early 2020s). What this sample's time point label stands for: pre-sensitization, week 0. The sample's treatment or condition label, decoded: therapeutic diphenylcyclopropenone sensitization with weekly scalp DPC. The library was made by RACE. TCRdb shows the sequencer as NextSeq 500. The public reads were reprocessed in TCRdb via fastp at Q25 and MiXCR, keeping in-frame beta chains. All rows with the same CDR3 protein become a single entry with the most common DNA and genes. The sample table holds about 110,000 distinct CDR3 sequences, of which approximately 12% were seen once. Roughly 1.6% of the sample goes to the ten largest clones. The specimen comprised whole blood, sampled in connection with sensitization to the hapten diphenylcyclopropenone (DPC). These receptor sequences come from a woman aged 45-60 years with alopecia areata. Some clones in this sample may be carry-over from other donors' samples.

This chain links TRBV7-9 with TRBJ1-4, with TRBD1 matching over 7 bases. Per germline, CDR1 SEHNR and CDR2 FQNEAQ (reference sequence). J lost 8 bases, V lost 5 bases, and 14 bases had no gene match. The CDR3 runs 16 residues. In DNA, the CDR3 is TGTGCCAGCAGCCCGGACAGGCCCAGCCTTAGGGAAAAACTGTTTTTT. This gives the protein CASSPDRPSLREKLFF.

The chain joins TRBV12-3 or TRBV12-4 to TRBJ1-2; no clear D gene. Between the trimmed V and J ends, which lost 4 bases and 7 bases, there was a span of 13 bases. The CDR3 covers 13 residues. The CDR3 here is CASSYGSFSGYTF. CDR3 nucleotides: TGTGCCAGCAGTTATGGCAGCTTCTCTGGCTACACCTTC.

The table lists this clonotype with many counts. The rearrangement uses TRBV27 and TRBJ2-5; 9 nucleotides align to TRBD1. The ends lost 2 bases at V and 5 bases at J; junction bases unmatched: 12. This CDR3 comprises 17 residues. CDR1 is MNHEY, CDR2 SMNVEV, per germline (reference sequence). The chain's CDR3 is CASSLVSGQGRKETQYF. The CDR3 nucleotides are TGTGCCAGCAGTTTAGTCTCGGGACAGGGACGAAAGGAGACCCAGTACTTC.

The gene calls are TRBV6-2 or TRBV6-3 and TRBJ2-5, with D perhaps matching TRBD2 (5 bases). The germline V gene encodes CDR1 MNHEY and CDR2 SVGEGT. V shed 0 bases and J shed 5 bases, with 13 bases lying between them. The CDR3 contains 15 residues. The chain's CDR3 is CASSYSSLAGETQYF. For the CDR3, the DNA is TGTGCCAGCAGTTACTCCAGCCTAGCAGGCGAGACCCAGTACTTC.

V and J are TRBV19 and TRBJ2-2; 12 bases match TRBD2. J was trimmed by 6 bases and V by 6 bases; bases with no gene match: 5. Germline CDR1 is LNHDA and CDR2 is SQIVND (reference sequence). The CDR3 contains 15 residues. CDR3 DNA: TGTGCCAGTAGCACAGGACTAGCGGGGCCCGGGGAGCTGTTTTTT. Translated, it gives CASSTGLAGPGELFF.

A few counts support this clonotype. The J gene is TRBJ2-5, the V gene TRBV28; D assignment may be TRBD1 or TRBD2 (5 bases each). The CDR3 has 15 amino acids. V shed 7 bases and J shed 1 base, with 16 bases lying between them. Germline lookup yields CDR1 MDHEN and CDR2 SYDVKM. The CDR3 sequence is CASTKLGASQETQYF. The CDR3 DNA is TGTGCCAGCACCAAGCTCGGGGCGTCCCAAGAGACCCAGTACTTC.

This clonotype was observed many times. CDR3 nucleotide sequence: TGTGCCAGCTCACCTCAGGAGTCGGGCAATCAGCCCCAGCATTTT. Amino acids: CASSPQESGNQPQHF. V usage is TRBV18 and J usage is TRBJ1-5; D ambiguous. Germline CDR1 reads KGHSH; CDR2 reads LQKENI. The length of the CDR3 is 15 residues. The V end lost 3 bases, the J end lost 2 bases, and 11 bases lay between the germline ends.

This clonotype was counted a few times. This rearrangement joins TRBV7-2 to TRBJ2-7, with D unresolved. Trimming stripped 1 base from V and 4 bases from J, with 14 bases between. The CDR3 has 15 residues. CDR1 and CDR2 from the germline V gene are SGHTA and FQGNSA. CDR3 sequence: CASSLVAITTYEQYF. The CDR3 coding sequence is TGTGCCAGCAGCTTAGTAGCTATTACCACTTACGAGCAGTACTTC.

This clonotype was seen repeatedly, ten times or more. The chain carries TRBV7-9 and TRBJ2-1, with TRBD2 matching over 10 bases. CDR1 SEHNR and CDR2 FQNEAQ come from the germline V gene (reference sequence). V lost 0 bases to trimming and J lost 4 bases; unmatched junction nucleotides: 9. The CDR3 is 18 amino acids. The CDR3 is CASSLAKAGLADYNEQFF. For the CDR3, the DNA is TGTGCCAGCAGCTTAGCTAAGGCAGGACTAGCGGATTACAATGAGCAGTTCTTC.

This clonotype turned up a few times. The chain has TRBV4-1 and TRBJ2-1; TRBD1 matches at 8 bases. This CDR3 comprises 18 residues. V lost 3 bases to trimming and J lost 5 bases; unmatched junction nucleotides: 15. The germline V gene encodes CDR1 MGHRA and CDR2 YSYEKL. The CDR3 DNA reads TGCGCCAGCAGCCAGAGGGCAGGGGGCATGGGGCCCGACAATGAGCAGTTCTTC. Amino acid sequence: CASSQRAGGMGPDNEQFF.

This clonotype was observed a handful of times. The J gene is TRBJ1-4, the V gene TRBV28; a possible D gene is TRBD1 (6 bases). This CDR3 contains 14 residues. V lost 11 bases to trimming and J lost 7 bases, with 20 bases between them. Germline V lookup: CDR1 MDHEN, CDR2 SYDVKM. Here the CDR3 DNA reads TGTGCCTCCCGCGGGGGGGGCGCGGGTGAAAAACTGTTTTTT. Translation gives CASRGGGAGEKLFF.

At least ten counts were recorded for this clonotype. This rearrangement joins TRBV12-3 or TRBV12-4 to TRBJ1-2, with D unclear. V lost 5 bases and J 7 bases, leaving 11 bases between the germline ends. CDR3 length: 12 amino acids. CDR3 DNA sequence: TGTGCCAGCAGTCTGGGCGCTATTGGCTACACCTTC. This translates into CASSLGAIGYTF.

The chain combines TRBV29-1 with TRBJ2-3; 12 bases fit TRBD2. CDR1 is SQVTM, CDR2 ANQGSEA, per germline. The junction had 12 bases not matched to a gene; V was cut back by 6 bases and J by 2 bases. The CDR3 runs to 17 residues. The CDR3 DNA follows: TGCAGCGTCTATCTGAGACTAGCGGGGGCTGTCACAGATACGCAGTATTTT. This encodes CSVYLRLAGAVTDTQYF.

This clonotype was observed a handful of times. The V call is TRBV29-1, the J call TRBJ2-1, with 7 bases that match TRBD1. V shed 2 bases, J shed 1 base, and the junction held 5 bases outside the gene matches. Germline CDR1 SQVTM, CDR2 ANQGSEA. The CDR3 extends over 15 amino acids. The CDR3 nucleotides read TGCAGCGTTGAACCCGGGACAGCTTCCTACAATGAGCAGTTCTTC. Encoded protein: CSVEPGTASYNEQFF.

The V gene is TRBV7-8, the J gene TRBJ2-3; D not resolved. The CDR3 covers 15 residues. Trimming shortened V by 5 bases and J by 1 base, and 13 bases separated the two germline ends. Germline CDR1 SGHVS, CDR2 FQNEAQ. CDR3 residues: CASSRILRRTDTQYF. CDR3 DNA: TGTGCCAGCAGCCGAATTCTCCGCCGCACAGATACGCAGTATTTT.

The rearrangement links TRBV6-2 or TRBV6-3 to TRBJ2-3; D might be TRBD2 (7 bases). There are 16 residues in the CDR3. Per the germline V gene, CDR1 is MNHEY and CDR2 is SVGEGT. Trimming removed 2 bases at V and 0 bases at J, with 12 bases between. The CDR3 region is CASSYRRGPSTDTQYF. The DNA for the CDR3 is TGTGCCAGCAGTTACAGGCGGGGGCCTAGCACAGATACGCAGTATTTT.

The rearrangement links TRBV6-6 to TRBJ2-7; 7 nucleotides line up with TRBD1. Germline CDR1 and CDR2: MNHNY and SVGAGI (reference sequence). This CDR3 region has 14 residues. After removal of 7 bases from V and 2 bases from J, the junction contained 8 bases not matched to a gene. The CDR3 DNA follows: TGTGCCAGCACCCCAACGACAGGGACCTACGAGCAGTACTTC. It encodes CASTPTTGTYEQYF.

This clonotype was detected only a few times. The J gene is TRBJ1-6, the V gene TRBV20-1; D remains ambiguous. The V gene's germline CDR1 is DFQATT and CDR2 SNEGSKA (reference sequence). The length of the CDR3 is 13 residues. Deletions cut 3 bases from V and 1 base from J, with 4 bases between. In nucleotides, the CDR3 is TGCAGTGCTAGGAGGTCCTATAATTCACCCCTCCACTTT. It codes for CSARRSYNSPLHF.

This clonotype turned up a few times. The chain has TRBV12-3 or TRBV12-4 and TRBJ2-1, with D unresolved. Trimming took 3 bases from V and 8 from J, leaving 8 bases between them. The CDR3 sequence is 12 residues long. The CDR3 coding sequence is TGTGCCAGCAGTTTTGGCGGTGATGAGCAGTTCTTC. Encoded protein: CASSFGGDEQFF.